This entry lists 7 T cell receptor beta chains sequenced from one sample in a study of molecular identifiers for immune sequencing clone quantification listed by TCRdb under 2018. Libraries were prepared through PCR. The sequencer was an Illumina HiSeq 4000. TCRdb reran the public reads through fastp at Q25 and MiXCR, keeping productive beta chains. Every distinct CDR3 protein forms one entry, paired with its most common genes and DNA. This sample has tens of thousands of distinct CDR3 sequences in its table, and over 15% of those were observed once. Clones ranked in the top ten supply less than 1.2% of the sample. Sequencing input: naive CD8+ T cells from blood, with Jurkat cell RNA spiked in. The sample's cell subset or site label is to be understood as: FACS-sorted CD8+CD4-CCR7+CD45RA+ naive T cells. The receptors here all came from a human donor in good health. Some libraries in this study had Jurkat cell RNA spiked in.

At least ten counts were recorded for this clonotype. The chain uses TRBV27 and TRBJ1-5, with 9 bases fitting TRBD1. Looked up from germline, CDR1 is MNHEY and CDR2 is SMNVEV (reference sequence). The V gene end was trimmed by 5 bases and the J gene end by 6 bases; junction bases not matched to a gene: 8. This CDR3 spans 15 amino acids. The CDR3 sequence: CASSQGQGGAQPQHF. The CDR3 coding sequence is TGTGCCAGCAGTCAGGGACAGGGTGGTGCTCAGCCCCAGCATTTT.

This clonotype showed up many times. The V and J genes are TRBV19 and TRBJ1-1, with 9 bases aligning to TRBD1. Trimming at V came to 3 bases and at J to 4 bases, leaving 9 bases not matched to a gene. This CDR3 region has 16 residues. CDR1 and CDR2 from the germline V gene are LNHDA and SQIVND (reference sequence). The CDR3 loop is CASSIGTGLFGTEAFF. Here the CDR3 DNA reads TGTGCCAGTAGTATCGGGACAGGGCTGTTTGGCACTGAAGCTTTCTTT.

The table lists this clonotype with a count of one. The chain's CDR3 is CSVDTGLDTDTQHF. CDR3 DNA: TGCAGTGTCGATACCGGTTTGGACACAGATACGCAGCATTTT. The chain is built from TRBV20-1 and TRBJ2-3; a weak D match, TRBD1 (5 bases). The closer fit of TRBJ1-5 to the DNA end suggests the J call may be wrong. This CDR3 is 14 amino acids long. Germline assignment: CDR1 DFQATT and CDR2 SNEGSKA (reference sequence).

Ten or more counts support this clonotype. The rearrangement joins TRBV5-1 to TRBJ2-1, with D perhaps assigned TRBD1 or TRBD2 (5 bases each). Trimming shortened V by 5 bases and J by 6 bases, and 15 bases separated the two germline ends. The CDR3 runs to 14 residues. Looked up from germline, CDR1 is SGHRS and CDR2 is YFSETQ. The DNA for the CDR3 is TGCGCCAGCAGTACGGGACGGACCGTCAATGAGCAGTTCTTC. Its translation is CASSTGRTVNEQFF. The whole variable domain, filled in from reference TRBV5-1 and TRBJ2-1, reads KAGVTQTPRYLIKTRGQQVTLSCSPISGHRSVSWYQQTPGQGLQFLFEYFSETQRNKGNFPGRFSGRQFSNSRSEMNVSTLELGDSALYLCASSTGRTVNEQFFGPGTRLTVL.

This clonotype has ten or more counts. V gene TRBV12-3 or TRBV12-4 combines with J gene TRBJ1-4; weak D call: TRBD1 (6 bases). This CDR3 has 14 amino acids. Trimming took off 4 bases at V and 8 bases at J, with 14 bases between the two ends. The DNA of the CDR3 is TGTGCCAGCAGTTCAGAGGGGGTCGGGGAAAAACTGTTTTTT. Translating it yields CASSSEGVGEKLFF.

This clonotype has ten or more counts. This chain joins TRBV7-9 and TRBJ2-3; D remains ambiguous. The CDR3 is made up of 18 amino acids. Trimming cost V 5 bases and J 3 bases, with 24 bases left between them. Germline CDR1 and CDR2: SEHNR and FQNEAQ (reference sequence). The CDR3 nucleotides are TGTGCCAGCAGCCATCCTCCCCCACCGGTCTGGGTAACAGATACGCAGTATTTT. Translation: CASSHPPPPVWVTDTQYF.

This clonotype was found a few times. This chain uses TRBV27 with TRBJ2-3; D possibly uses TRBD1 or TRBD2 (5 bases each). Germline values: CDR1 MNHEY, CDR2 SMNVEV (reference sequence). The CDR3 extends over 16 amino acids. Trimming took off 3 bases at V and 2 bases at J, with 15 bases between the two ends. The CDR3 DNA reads TGTGCCAGCAGTTTGAGGGGCTCCGGCTACACAGATACGCAGTATTTT. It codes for CASSLRGSGYTDTQYF.